The rows below give T cell receptor beta chains drawn from one sample of a study of technical replicates of blood from a handful of donors. Assay used: immunoSEQ multiplex PCR; TCRdb lists only in-frame clones, some missing. Of 65,000 to 85,000 clones in the sample, around 90% are singletons; the top ten hold over 0.35%. Sequencing was performed on T cells isolated from PBMCs. These TCRs come from a human donor in good health. The CDR3 runs from the conserved cysteine through the conserved F or W. A D gene is named only where the DNA matches it firmly. Where a row states a size, it is once, few, many or the class of an expanded clone; other rows omit it.

.	TRBD1	TRBV7-2	TRBJ1-1	TGTGCCAGCAGCCGGGACAGGAACACTGAAGCTTTCTTT	CASSRDRNTEAFF
.	TRBD1	TRBV6-5	TRBJ1-1	TGTGCCAGCAGTTTTACAGGGGTGGTGAACACTGAAGCTTTCTTT	CASSFTGVVNTEAFF
.	.	TRBV7-2	TRBJ2-1	TGTGCCAGCAGCTCCCAGACAGACTCCTACAATGAGCAGTTCTTC	CASSSQTDSYNEQFF
.	TRBD1	TRBV7-3	TRBJ2-1	TGTGCCAGCAGCTTCTTTGGGGACAGCAAATACAATGAGCAGTTCTTC	CASSFFGDSKYNEQFF
.	.	TRBV6-1	TRBJ1-2	TGTGCCAGCGAGTCCTATGGCTACACCTTC	CASESYGYTF
once	TRBD1	TRBV4-2	TRBJ1-2	TGTGCCAGCAGCGAAACAGGGGACTATGGCTACACCTTC	CASSETGDYGYTF
.	.	TRBV7-9	TRBJ2-5	TGTGCCAGCACCATACAGGGATTGAGGGAGACCCAGTACTTC	CASTIQGLRETQYF
.	.	TRBV6-1	TRBJ1-5	TGTGCCAGCAGTAGTGGCAGAACTAGCAATCAGCCCCAGCATTTT	CASSSGRTSNQPQHF
.	.	TRBV29-1	TRBJ2-3	TGCAGCGTCGCCTCGCTTTACAGGGCTAGCACAGATACGCAGTATTTT	CSVASLYRASTDTQYF
once	TRBD1	TRBV30	TRBJ2-5	TGTGCCTCTAACCGGGACAGTAGGGAGACCCAGTACTTC	CASNRDSRETQYF
once	TRBD1	TRBV9	TRBJ1-5	TGTGCCAGCAGCCCGCCGCAAGGACAGGGATATCAGCCCCAGCATTTT	CASSPPQGQGYQPQHF
.	.	TRBV27	TRBJ2-1	TGTGCCAGCAGTTCTACGGGACACCTCGAGCAGTTCTTC	CASSSTGHLEQFF
.	.	TRBV9	TRBJ2-1	TGTGCCAGCAGCGTAGATGGCGGAGGATACAATGAGCAGTTCTTC	CASSVDGGGYNEQFF
.	TRBD1	TRBV5-4	TRBJ2-2	TGTGCCAGCAGCTTGGGACAGGGGTTCACCGGGGAGCTGTTTTTT	CASSLGQGFTGELFF
.	.	TRBV9	TRBJ1-1	TGTGCCAGCAGCGTCGGGGTCTCAACTGAAGCTTTCTTT	CASSVGVSTEAFF
.	.	TRBV6-1	TRBJ1-1	TGTGCCAGCCCTTACGCCTTCCTGGGGAGTACTGAAGCTTTCTTT	CASPYAFLGSTEAFF
once	.	TRBV18	TRBJ2-3	TGTGCCAGCTCAGCGGATACGCAGTATTTT	CASSADTQYF
.	TRBD2	TRBV5-8	TRBJ2-2	TGTGCCAGCAGCTTGGCGGGAGGGCCTTCCACCGGGGAGCTGTTTTTT	CASSLAGGPSTGELFF
.	.	TRBV29-1	TRBJ2-1	TGCAGCCTCTTCGGGGAGCTGAATGAGCAGTTCTTC	CSLFGELNEQFF
.	.	TRBV4-3	TRBJ2-1	TGCGCCAGCAGCCAAGTTTATCTAGCCGGCCATGAGCAGTTCTTC	CASSQVYLAGHEQFF
.	TRBD1	TRBV18	TRBJ1-2	TGTGCCAGCTCACCCTCCACAGGGGAGAGTGGCTACACCTTC	CASSPSTGESGYTF
.	TRBD1	TRBV7-2	TRBJ1-5	TGTGCCAGCAGCGTAACAGGGGCTACCAATCAGCCCCAGCATTTT	CASSVTGATNQPQHF
.	TRBD1	TRBV7-2	TRBJ1-2	TGTGCCAGCAGCATCACAGGGGGAGGCTACACCTTC	CASSITGGGYTF
.	.	TRBV6-1	TRBJ1-6	TGTGCCAGCAAGCCAGGGGAGTCTTCACCCCTCCACTTT	CASKPGESSPLHF
.	.	TRBV11-1	TRBJ1-4	TGTGCCAGCAGCTTAGAAGGGACAAGTAATGAAAAACTGTTTTTT	CASSLEGTSNEKLFF
medium-sized	.	TRBV20-1	TRBJ1-1	TGCAGTGCAACGGAGTTCACTGAAGCTTTCTTT	CSATEFTEAFF
once	TRBD2	TRBV28	TRBJ2-7	TGTGCCAGCAGCCCTGGACTAGAGTCCTACGAGCAGTACTTC	CASSPGLESYEQYF
.	TRBD2	TRBV30	TRBJ2-5	TGTGCCTGGAGTGGGTTTTCTGAGGTTAGCGGGCATCAAGAGACCCAGTACTTC	CAWSGFSEVSGHQETQYF
.	TRBD1	TRBV14	TRBJ2-7	TGTGCCAGCAGTACTTTCCGGACAGGTTACGAGCAGTACTTC	CASSTFRTGYEQYF
.	TRBD1	TRBV2	TRBJ2-3	TGTGCCAGCAGTGAAGCGCTTAGGGACAGGGAGAAAGATACGCAGTATTTT	CASSEALRDREKDTQYF
once	.	TRBV5-1	TRBJ1-1	TGCGCCAGCAGCCCATCTGGACAGAGAAGCTTTACTGAAGCTTTCTTT	CASSPSGQRSFTEAFF
.	.	TRBV29-1	TRBJ2-3	TGCAGCGTCCTGAGAGTGGGCGATACGCAGTATTTT	CSVLRVGDTQYF
.	.	TRBV6-6	TRBJ2-7	TGTGCCAGCAGTTACGACCTAGGTCAGTACTTC	CASSYDLGQYF
.	.	TRBV7-3	TRBJ2-1	TGTGCCAGCAGCTTTTTAGTCGGGAGCTCCTACAATGAGCAGTTCTTC	CASSFLVGSSYNEQFF
.	TRBD1	TRBV6-5	TRBJ2-7	TGTGCCAGCAGTTACGAGGGGACAGGGAACTACGAGCAGTACTTC	CASSYEGTGNYEQYF
.	TRBD2	TRBV6-5	TRBJ2-1	TGTGCCAGCAGTTACCGACTAGCGGGAGTGAATGAGCAGTTCTTC	CASSYRLAGVNEQFF
.	TRBD1	TRBV5-1	TRBJ1-2	TGCGCCAGCAGCCCAACAGGGGGCGGTTTCTATGGCTACACCTTC	CASSPTGGGFYGYTF
once	.	TRBV6-1	TRBJ2-1	TGTGCCAGCAGTGTTAGCCCCCCCTACAATGAGCAGTTCTTC	CASSVSPPYNEQFF
.	TRBD1	TRBV5-4	TRBJ1-4	TGTGCCAGCAGCTTGGGACAGGGGAAAAAACTGTTTTTT	CASSLGQGKKLFF
.	.	TRBV11-3	TRBJ2-3	TGTGCCAGCAGCTTGGCTGGCGGGAACACGCAGTATTTT	CASSLAGGNTQYF
.	TRBD1	TRBV6-5	TRBJ1-1	TGTGCCAGCTATCGACAGGGGACGAACACTGAAGCTTTCTTT	CASYRQGTNTEAFF
.	.	TRBV7-2	TRBJ1-1	TGTGCCAGCAGCTTAGATACGGGGGTCTTGGTTTCGGCTTTCTTT	CASSLDTGVLVSAFF
.	TRBD1	TRBV19	TRBJ2-5	TGTGCCAGTAGTACTACCGGGACAGGGGGCGAAGAAGAGACCCAGTACTTC	CASSTTGTGGEEETQYF
.	.	TRBV5-6	TRBJ2-1	TGTGCCAGCAGCTTAGAATTTCCGAGCTCCTACAATGAGCAGTTCTTC	CASSLEFPSSYNEQFF
.	TRBD2	TRBV27	TRBJ2-7	TGTGCCAGCAGTCCTTCCAGCGGGAGAGTCATATACGAGCAGTACTTC	CASSPSSGRVIYEQYF
.	.	TRBV11-2	TRBJ2-7	TGTGCCAGCAGCAAAGGTCCAGGGCCTTACGAGCAGTACTTC	CASSKGPGPYEQYF
.	TRBD1	TRBV7-2	TRBJ2-7	TGTGCCAGCAGCTCGAAATTGACAGGGGGGACCTACGAGCAGTACTTC	CASSSKLTGGTYEQYF
.	TRBD2	TRBV6-5	TRBJ2-3	TGTGCCAGCAGTCCGGGACTAGCTACAGATACGCAGTATTTT	CASSPGLATDTQYF
.	TRBD1	TRBV5-4	TRBJ1-2	TGTGCCAGCAGCCCCGTCGGGACAGGGCACAGCTACACCTTC	CASSPVGTGHSYTF
.	.	TRBV11-3	TRBJ2-1	TGTGCCAGCAGCTTAGTTCGACAGCCTAGCTCCTACAATGAGCAGTTCTTC	CASSLVRQPSSYNEQFF
.	TRBD1	TRBV28	TRBJ2-7	TGTGCCAGCAGTTTACCGGGACAGGGGGCCTACGAGCAGTACTTC	CASSLPGQGAYEQYF
.	TRBD1	TRBV7-8	TRBJ2-7	TGTGCCAGCAGCTTAGTGAGTAGTGGGACAGGCTACGAGCAGTACTTC	CASSLVSSGTGYEQYF
few	TRBD2	TRBV2	TRBJ2-1	TGTGCCAGCAGTGCTCAAGCGGGAGGGCACAATGAGCAGTTCTTC	CASSAQAGGHNEQFF
.	.	TRBV7-2	TRBJ2-7	TGTGCCAGCAGGATTACAGGGAGCTCCTACGAGCAGTACTTC	CASRITGSSYEQYF
.	.	TRBV27	TRBJ1-1	TGTGCCAGCAGTTTATCCTCCAGGGGCACTGAAGCTTTCTTT	CASSLSSRGTEAFF
.	.	TRBV28	TRBJ2-7	TGTGCCAGCAGTTTTGCCTACCGGGACACCCTGGGGGAGCAGTACTTC	CASSFAYRDTLGEQYF
.	TRBD1	TRBV2	TRBJ2-5	TGTGCCGGCCGACAGGGGCAAGAGACCCAGTACTTC	CAGRQGQETQYF
.	.	TRBV2	TRBJ1-2	TGTGCCAGCCCGCTCGGGGATGGCTACACCTTC	CASPLGDGYTF
.	TRBD2	TRBV10-2	TRBJ2-7	TGCGCCAGCGCAACTCGAGCGGGAAAAGGTTACGAGCAGTACTTC	CASATRAGKGYEQYF